Listed below are T cell receptor delta chains from one sample, sequenced in a study of gamma-delta T cells after stem cell transplantation. TCRdb reanalysed the RT-PCR reads with CATT. Among over a thousand delta-chain clones listed, over 6.5% were seen once. The material sequenced was gamma-delta T cells. All receptors come from a human donor. It is not recorded whose cells these are; they may come from a transplant donor. Each CDR3 is given without its conserved first and last residue.

j_gene: TRDJ1; v_gene: TRDV2; CDR3aa: ACDTVTSGGYYDKLI
j_gene: TRDJ1; v_gene: TRDV2; CDR3aa: ARDTVTSTGGSDKLI
j_gene: TRDJ1; v_gene: TRDV2; CDR3aa: ACDPVLGDTRGSDKLI
j_gene: TRDJ1; v_gene: TRDV2; CDR3aa: ACDTVGDSYTDKLI
j_gene: TRDJ1; v_gene: TRDV2; CDR3aa: ACDTVLGDPTYTDKLI
j_gene: TRDJ1; v_gene: TRDV2; CDR3aa: ACDTLQGGILADKLI
j_gene: TRDJ1; v_gene: TRDV2; CDR3aa: ACDPLGDISITDKLI
j_gene: TRDJ1; v_gene: TRDV2; CDR3aa: ACDPLGDTGATDKLI
j_gene: TRDJ1; v_gene: TRDV2; CDR3aa: ACDPLGDIADKLI
j_gene: TRDJ1; v_gene: TRDV2; CDR3aa: ACDRLGADKLI
j_gene: TRDJ1; v_gene: TRDV2; CDR3aa: ACDVLTGGYKTDRLI
j_gene: TRDJ1; v_gene: TRDV2; CDR3aa: ACDTVLHPLGDTYTDKLI
j_gene: TRDJ1; v_gene: TRDV2; CDR3aa: ACDPVLGPSGWNTDKLI
j_gene: TRDJ1; v_gene: TRDV2; CDR3aa: ACDTVPTGPDRLGDTPYTDKLI
j_gene: TRDJ1; v_gene: TRDV2; CDR3aa: ACDPLGDTDKLI
j_gene: TRDJ3; v_gene: TRDV2; CDR3aa: ACDTVLGDEGSWDTRQMF
j_gene: TRDJ3; v_gene: TRDV2; CDR3aa: ACDTGSSRPRPWDTRQMF
j_gene: TRDJ1; v_gene: TRDV2; CDR3aa: ACDTLGDSLITDKLI
j_gene: TRDJ1; v_gene: TRDV2; CDR3aa: ACVPLRTGGLDDKLI
j_gene: TRDJ1; v_gene: TRDV2; CDR3aa: ACDTLGTGGSYTDKLI